Given below is one T cell receptor (beta chain) in context. Its cognate antigen is unknown. V lost 4 bases and J lost 0, with 12 bases in between. The length of the CDR3 is 15 residues. Per the germline V gene, CDR1 is MNHEY and CDR2 is SMNVEV (reference sequence). Profiled with immunoSEQ multiplex PCR; TCRdb holds only in-frame clones, not every one. The profile shows approximately 82,000 clones, around 94% of them singletons. Autoimmune disease history or systemic immunosuppression led to patient exclusion. The data were taken from a study of OX40 agonist ivuxolimab in advanced cancers. Study context: Partial responses were achieved by three patients: one hepatocellular carcinoma, two cutaneous melanoma. Study-wide results and caveats: The authors also found low normalized T-cell clonal expansion in some nonresponders.

V and J are TRBV27 and TRBJ1-1, with TRBD1 as a possible D gene (5 bases). This sequence originates from an adult with an advanced solid tumor such as melanoma, head and neck, liver or kidney cancer. The specimen was CD4+ or CD8+ T cells sorted from blood, collected in a trial of the OX40 agonist ivuxolimab. The CDR3 region has the DNA TGTGCCAGCAGTTCCTACAGGTGGTTGAACACTGAAGCTTTCTTT. The encoded protein is CASSSYRWLNTEAFF.